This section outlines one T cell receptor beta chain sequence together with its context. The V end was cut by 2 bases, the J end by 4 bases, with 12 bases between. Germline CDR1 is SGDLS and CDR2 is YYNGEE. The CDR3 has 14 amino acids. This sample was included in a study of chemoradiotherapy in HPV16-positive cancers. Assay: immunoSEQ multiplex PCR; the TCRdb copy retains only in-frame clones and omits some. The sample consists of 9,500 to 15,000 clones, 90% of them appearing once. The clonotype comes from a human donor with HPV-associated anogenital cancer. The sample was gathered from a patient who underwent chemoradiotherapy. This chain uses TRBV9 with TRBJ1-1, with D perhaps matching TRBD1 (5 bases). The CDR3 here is CASSVSGAGTEAFF. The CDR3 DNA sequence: TGTGCCAGCAGCGTGTCTGGGGCGGGCACTGAAGCTTTCTTT.